Listed below are T cell receptor beta chains from one sample, sequenced in a study of human T cells and chemical hapten exposure. One entry per CDR3 protein results from TCRdb running MiXCR on the RACE reads. Here the sample spans 190,000 or so distinct CDR3 sequences, just under 30% being singletons. The sample was whole blood, taken in connection with sensitization to the hapten diphenylcyclopropenone (DPC). These receptors originate from a woman in her twenties or thirties with alopecia areata. Some clones in this sample may be carry-over from other donors' samples. Both conserved end residues are part of each CDR3. A D gene is named only where the DNA matches it firmly. Where a row states a size, it is once, few, many or the class of an expanded clone; other rows omit it.

TRBJ2-2 | many | TRBV5-1 | . | CASSPDGSTGELFF | TGCGCCAGCAGCCCAGACGGTTCCACCGGGGAGCTGTTTTTT
TRBJ2-1 | once | TRBV25-1 | . | CASSTFVSSYNEQFF | TGTGCCAGCAGTACTTTCGTCAGCTCCTACAATGAGCAGTTCTTC
TRBJ2-7 | few | TRBV10-3 | TRBD2 | CAISDSGTSGPYEQYF | TGTGCCATCAGTGACTCCGGGACTAGCGGACCCTACGAGCAGTACTTC
TRBJ1-1 | many | TRBV6-6 | TRBD1 | CASSSWTGGMNTEAFF | TGTGCCAGCAGTTCGTGGACAGGGGGCATGAACACTGAAGCTTTCTTT
TRBJ1-3 | few | TRBV12-3/TRBV12-4 | TRBD1 | CASSLGTGSGNTIYF | TGTGCCAGCAGTTTGGGGACAGGATCTGGAAACACCATATATTTT
TRBJ2-1 | few | TRBV11-2 | TRBD1 | CASTLDRGLRNEQFF | TGTGCCAGCACCCTAGACAGGGGGCTCAGGAATGAGCAGTTCTTC
TRBJ2-2 | . | TRBV10-3 | . | CAIKGVDTGELFF | TGTGCCATCAAGGGAGTCGACACCGGGGAGCTGTTTTTT
TRBJ2-7 | . | TRBV3-1 | . | CASSQYRDMVSEQYF | TGTGCCAGCAGCCAGTACCGGGACATGGTATCCGAGCAGTACTTC
TRBJ2-1 | . | TRBV7-8 | . | CASSFATRGWNEQFF | TGTGCCAGCAGCTTCGCGACCCGAGGATGGAATGAGCAGTTCTTC
TRBJ2-4 | few | TRBV20-1 | TRBD1 | CSARHKTGGAKNIQYF | TGCAGTGCTAGACATAAAACAGGGGGAGCCAAAAACATTCAGTACTTC
TRBJ2-1 | few | TRBV21-1 | . | CASSIERSTSYNEQFF | TGTGCCAGCAGCATTGAGCGGTCTACGTCCTACAATGAGCAGTTCTTC
TRBJ1-4 | . | TRBV20-1 | . | CSARLDGGDEKLFF | TGCAGTGCTAGGCTGGATGGAGGGGATGAAAAACTGTTTTTT
TRBJ2-7 | . | TRBV4-2 | . | CASSQDPGSEQYF | TGTGCCAGCAGCCAAGACCCTGGGAGCGAGCAGTACTTC
TRBJ1-5 | . | TRBV7-2 | . | CASRPGSTNQPQHF | TGTGCCAGCAGACCCGGAAGTACAAATCAGCCCCAGCATTTT
TRBJ2-5 | few | TRBV29-1 | . | CSVKGGFRETQYF | TGCAGCGTTAAAGGGGGGTTTAGAGAGACCCAGTACTTC
TRBJ2-3 | . | TRBV29-1 | . | CSVELIQGDTQYF | TGCAGCGTTGAATTAATCCAAGGAGATACGCAGTATTTT
TRBJ2-2 | many | TRBV12-3/TRBV12-4 | . | CASSLVGGTGELFF | TGTGCCAGCAGTTTAGTGGGTGGCACCGGGGAGCTGTTTTTT
TRBJ2-1 | . | TRBV10-3 | . | CAIMRGGYNEQFF | TGTGCCATCATGCGAGGGGGCTACAATGAGCAGTTCTTC
TRBJ2-7 | . | TRBV7-9 | . | CASSFAGAYEQYF | TGTGCCAGCAGCTTCGCTGGAGCCTACGAGCAGTACTTC